The 28 T cell receptor beta chains below come from one sample, sequenced in a study of regulatory T cells in long-lasting Graves disease. Construction of TCR beta libraries relied on iRepertoire HTBI primers and on Arm-PCR targeting CDR3 regions. TCRdb reprocessed the multiplex PCR reads with MiXCR, giving one entry per CDR3 protein. The profile shows roughly 250,000 distinct CDR3 sequences, around 19% of them singletons. Noted time point: newly diagnosed GD, antithyroid drugs for less than 3 months. Isolated PBMC RNA provided the starting material for the TCR library. These records were also assigned to another study, of T cells in Graves' hyperthyroidism and ophthalmopathy.

The source material was peripheral blood mononuclear cells (PBMCs), sampled at new diagnosis, from a patient treated with antithyroid drugs. These receptors all come from a woman aged 30 to 39 with Graves disease.

This clonotype was counted a few times. The chain employs TRBV4-1 and TRBJ2-7; unclear D gene. From germline, CDR1 is MGHRA and CDR2 YSYEKL. The CDR3 covers 15 residues. V was pared by 3 bases and J by 1 base, with 13 bases between. For the CDR3, the DNA is TGCGCCAGCAGCCAGACCCGGACGGTATCCTACGAGCAGTACTTC. This sequence encodes CASSQTRTVSYEQYF.

The table lists this clonotype with many counts. The CDR3 region is CASSTFQGGTKETQYF. The CDR3 DNA follows: TGTGCCAGCAGCACCTTTCAGGGGGGTACCAAAGAGACCCAGTACTTC. The chain has TRBV3-1 and TRBJ2-5, with a possible D match to TRBD1 (7 bases). Germline V gene lookup returns CDR1 LGHDT and CDR2 YNNKEL (reference sequence). V lost 5 bases and J 3 bases, leaving 19 bases between the germline ends. The CDR3 loop spans 16 amino acids.

This clonotype showed up many times. V gene TRBV20-1 combines with J gene TRBJ2-5; 16 nucleotides align to TRBD2. This CDR3 has 17 amino acids. Germline V gene sequence: CDR1 DFQATT, CDR2 SNEGSKA (reference sequence). V dropped 1 base and J dropped 3; count of bases not matched to a gene: 5. CDR3 protein: CSARGGTSGGGEETQYF. DNA for the CDR3: TGCAGTGCTAGAGGAGGGACTAGCGGGGGGGGGGAAGAGACCCAGTACTTC.

V is TRBV6-2 or TRBV6-3 and J is TRBJ2-3, with 9 positions matching TRBD1. CDR3 length: 16 amino acids. Germline CDR1 and CDR2: MNHEY and SVGEGT. The ends lost 2 bases at V and 2 bases at J; junction bases unmatched: 5. DNA of the CDR3: TGTGCCAGCAGTTACCTAAGGACAGGGGCCACAGATACGCAGTATTTT. The encoded protein is CASSYLRTGATDTQYF.

There are many counts of this clonotype. The chain uses TRBV5-1 and TRBJ2-1, with 12 positions matching TRBD2. Trimming cost V 6 bases and J 6 bases; bases outside gene matches: 4. The CDR3 totals 14 residues. Germline CDR1 reads SGHRS; CDR2 reads YFSETQ. The CDR3 is CASTRTSGVNEQFF. CDR3 DNA sequence: TGCGCCAGCACCCGGACTAGCGGGGTCAATGAGCAGTTCTTC.

V and J are TRBV11-1 and TRBJ2-1, with 8 bases lining up with TRBD2. The junction had 9 bases not matched to a gene; V was cut back by 1 base and J by 4 bases. The CDR3 totals 17 residues. Germline CDR1 is SGHAT and CDR2 is FQDESV (reference sequence). This CDR3 reads CASSLVAGGEFYNEQFF. CDR3 DNA sequence: TGTGCCAGCAGCTTAGTTGCGGGGGGCGAATTTTACAATGAGCAGTTCTTC.

This clonotype appeared many times. This chain uses TRBV5-5 with TRBJ1-5, with 7 bases identical to TRBD1. The CDR3 spans 16 residues. Losses at the gene ends were 4 bases for V and 2 bases for J; bases not matched to a gene: 9. Germline V gene sequence: CDR1 SGHKS, CDR2 YYEKEE (reference sequence). CDR3 region: CASSRTTGDRNQPQHF. For the CDR3, the DNA is TGTGCCAGCAGCCGAACCACAGGGGATCGCAATCAGCCCCAGCATTTT. The variable domain in full, with the rest retrieved from reference TRBV5-5 and TRBJ1-5, is DAGVTQSPTHLIKTRGQQVTLRCSPISGHKSVSWYQQVLGQGPQFIFQYYEKEERGRGNFPDRFSARQFPNYSSELNVNALLLGDSALYLCASSRTTGDRNQPQHFGDGTRLSIL.

This clonotype showed up many times. V is TRBV9 and J is TRBJ2-5, with 7 nucleotides matching TRBD1. J lost 2 bases, V lost 0 bases, and 4 bases had no gene match. CDR1 is SGDLS, CDR2 YYNGEE, per germline. The CDR3 loop spans 15 amino acids. The DNA for the CDR3 is TGTGCCAGCAGCGTAGGAGACAGGGTACAAGAGACCCAGTACTTC. The encoded protein is CASSVGDRVQETQYF.

V and J are TRBV11-3 and TRBJ2-1; D gene uncertain. Germline CDR1 reads SGHNT; CDR2 reads YENEEA. This CDR3 contains 16 residues. V lost 0 bases, J lost 0 bases, and 9 bases lay in between. In nucleotides, the CDR3 is TGTGCCAGCAGCTTAGAGGGCAGGAGCTCCTACAATGAGCAGTTCTTC. The encoded protein is CASSLEGRSSYNEQFF. Using reference TRBV11-3 and TRBJ2-1 for the parts outside the CDR3, the full variable domain is EAGVVQSPRYKIIEKKQPVAFWCNPISGHNTLYWYLQNLGQGPELLIRYENEEAVDDSQLPKDRFSAERLKGVDSTLKIQPAELGDSAVYLCASSLEGRSSYNEQFFGPGTRLTVL.

This clonotype was counted at least ten times. V usage is TRBV7-2 and J usage is TRBJ2-7; 7 nucleotides match TRBD1. Losses at the gene ends were 5 bases for V and 3 bases for J; bases not matched to a gene: 13. Per germline, CDR1 SGHTA and CDR2 FQGNSA. This CDR3 has 16 amino acids. The CDR3 region is CASSHHYYRGDYEQYF. The CDR3 nucleotides read TGTGCCAGCAGCCACCACTACTACAGGGGAGACTACGAGCAGTACTTC.

This clonotype was recorded many times. The V gene is TRBV12-3 or TRBV12-4, the J gene TRBJ1-2; 9 nucleotides align to TRBD1. The CDR3 is 13 residues long. V lost 7 bases and J lost 4; bases outside the gene matches: 4. CDR3 DNA sequence: TGTGCCAGCAACACGGACAGGGGCTATGGCTACACCTTC. Its translation is CASNTDRGYGYTF.

The table lists this clonotype with many counts. The chain combines TRBV6-1 with TRBJ1-4; the D gene is possibly TRBD1 (6 bases). The germline CDR1 and CDR2 sequences are MNHNS and SASEGT. Trimming shortened V by 3 bases and J by 7 bases, and 9 bases separated the two germline ends. The CDR3 runs to 13 residues. DNA of the CDR3: TGTGCCAGCAGTGAGTTAGGGGGTGAAAAACTGTTTTTT. Its translation is CASSELGGEKLFF.

This clonotype was counted at least ten times. The V call is TRBV6-1, the J call TRBJ2-6; D is ambiguous. CDR1 is MNHNS and CDR2 is SASEGT in the germline V gene. Trimming cost V 3 bases and J 6 bases, with 3 bases left between them. CDR3 length equals 12 residues. The CDR3 sequence is CASSEMANVLTF. For the CDR3, the DNA is TGTGCCAGCAGTGAGATGGCCAACGTCCTGACTTTC.

This clonotype has ten or more counts. This sequence joins TRBV7-2 and TRBJ1-2, with 9 bases that match TRBD1. V lost 7 bases, J lost 2 bases, and 8 bases stayed unmatched. Per the germline V gene, CDR1 is SGHTA and CDR2 is FQGNSA. The CDR3 consists of 15 residues. CDR3 sequence: CASNLGQGKNYGYTF. The CDR3 DNA reads as TGTGCCAGCAACCTGGGACAGGGAAAAAACTATGGCTACACCTTC.

This clonotype appeared many times. This sequence joins TRBV20-1 and TRBJ2-7; TRBD1 is a possible D gene (6 bases). The CDR3 is 14 amino acids. Trimming pared 5 bases from V and 4 bases from J, leaving 18 bases between. Germline assignment: CDR1 DFQATT and CDR2 SNEGSKA (reference sequence). CDR3 DNA sequence: TGCAGTGCTCGACAGGTGGGCACTAGTTACGAGCAGTACTTC. Its protein product is CSARQVGTSYEQYF.

This clonotype was recorded many times. The rearrangement joins TRBV12-3 or TRBV12-4 to TRBJ1-5; D is undetermined. This CDR3 has 16 residues. Trimming took off 1 base at V and 6 bases at J, with 16 bases between the two ends. As DNA, the CDR3 is TGTGCCAGCAGTTTAGGGGCCCACGACACGGCTCAGCCCCAGCATTTT. This sequence encodes CASSLGAHDTAQPQHF.

This clonotype was picked up many times. Relative to the germline gene, one junction end is altered; a read error may explain this. The rearrangement joins TRBV5-1 to TRBJ2-3; TRBD2 matches at 7 bases. In germline, CDR1 is SGHRS, CDR2 YFSETQ. The CDR3 is made up of 15 amino acids. The CDR3 region is CASSLVAGGTDTQYF. The CDR3 nucleotides are TGTGCCAGCAGCTTAGTTGCGGGGGGCACAGATACGCAGTATTTT.

This clonotype was detected ten times or more. This chain connects TRBV18 to TRBJ1-1, with 9 bases identical to TRBD1. The CDR3 has 15 residues. V lost 4 bases and J lost 2; bases outside the gene matches: 5. The germline V gene encodes CDR1 KGHSH and CDR2 LQKENI. The CDR3 region is CASSLGTGRNTEAFF. The CDR3 bases are TGTGCCAGCTCACTAGGGACAGGGAGAAACACTGAAGCTTTCTTT.

The table lists this clonotype with many counts. The chain is built from TRBV5-1 and TRBJ2-1, with unresolved D. Germline lookup yields CDR1 SGHRS and CDR2 YFSETQ. The CDR3 covers 13 residues. The germline V and J ends were trimmed by 0 bases and 2 bases, with 3 bases remaining between them. In nucleotides, the CDR3 is TGCGCCAGCAGCTTGGGCACCTACAATGAGCAGTTCTTC. It yields the protein CASSLGTYNEQFF.

This clonotype was recorded many times. CDR3 coding DNA: TGCGCCAGCAGCTTGGTGCCTAGCGGCATATACAATGAGCAGTTCTTC. This encodes CASSLVPSGIYNEQFF. This rearrangement joins TRBV5-1 to TRBJ2-1, with 7 positions matching TRBD2. This CDR3 is 16 amino acids long. From germline, CDR1 is SGHRS and CDR2 YFSETQ. The J segment lost 4 bases and the V segment lost 0 bases, leaving 7 bases of the junction unmatched.

This clonotype showed up many times. The V gene is TRBV10-3, the J gene TRBJ1-4; D is undetermined. Per the germline V gene, CDR1 is ENHRY and CDR2 is SYGVKD. V lost 3 bases, J lost 6 bases, and 11 bases lay in between. The CDR3 totals 14 residues. CDR3: CAISDGGRDEKLFF. The DNA of the CDR3 is TGTGCCATCAGTGATGGCGGTAGGGATGAAAAACTGTTTTTT.

The rearrangement uses TRBV19 and TRBJ1-1, with no clear D. The CDR3 extends over 13 amino acids. Trimming left V 7 bases short and J 0 bases short, with 9 bases between. Germline V lookup: CDR1 LNHDA, CDR2 SQIVND (reference sequence). The CDR3 DNA reads TGTGCCAGTACCGACTTCATGAACACTGAAGCTTTCTTT. Encoded protein: CASTDFMNTEAFF.

The V gene is TRBV10-1, the J gene TRBJ2-3, with D hard to call. The CDR3 covers 11 residues. Trimming shortened V by 0 bases and J by 5 bases, and 0 bases separated the two germline ends. CDR1 and CDR2 (germline): WNHNN, SYGVQD (reference sequence). The CDR3 sequence is CASSESDTQYF. The CDR3 DNA reads as TGCGCCAGCAGTGAGTCAGATACGCAGTATTTT.

The J gene is TRBJ2-1, the V gene TRBV30; D ambiguous. CDR3 length equals 13 residues. V was cut by 4 bases and J by 9 bases, with 16 bases left in between. Germline V gene sequence: CDR1 GTSNPN, CDR2 SVGIG (reference sequence). The CDR3 nucleotides read TGTGCCTGGAACCAGATTGGAAGGAGTGAGCAGTTCTTC. Residues: CAWNQIGRSEQFF.

In this sample, this clonotype turned up many times. J is TRBJ1-4 and V is TRBV12-3 or TRBV12-4, with D unresolved. V was trimmed by 3 bases and J by 3 bases, leaving 23 bases between them. This CDR3 contains 19 residues. The CDR3 is CASSLAQQLPGVANEKLFF. The CDR3 DNA is TGTGCCAGCAGTTTGGCACAGCAACTTCCCGGGGTGGCTAATGAAAAACTGTTTTTT.

This clonotype has a count of ten or more. V usage is TRBV20-1 and J usage is TRBJ1-1; D remains unclear. CDR3 length: 9 residues. Trimming took 5 bases from V and 4 from J, leaving 2 bases between them. Germline V lookup: CDR1 DFQATT, CDR2 SNEGSKA (reference sequence). The DNA of the CDR3 is TGCAGTGCTGGCACTGAAGCTTTCTTT. The encoded protein is CSAGTEAFF.

The table lists this clonotype with many counts. The CDR3 region has the DNA TGTGCCAGCAGGGAGAGGCCGGGGGTCGGGTCTGGGGCCAACGTCCTGACTTTC. Residues: CASRERPGVGSGANVLTF. This chain connects TRBV2 to TRBJ2-6; D is perhaps TRBD2 (6 bases). The V end was cut by 6 bases, the J end by 1 base, with 19 bases between. There are 18 residues in the CDR3. Germline V lookup: CDR1 SNHLY, CDR2 FYNNEI. The variable domain in full, with the rest retrieved from reference TRBV2 and TRBJ2-6, is EPEVTQTPSHQVTQMGQEVILRCVPISNHLYFYWYRQILGQKVEFLVSFYNNEISEKSEIFDDQFSVERPDGSNFTLKIRSTKLEDSAMYFCASRERPGVGSGANVLTFGAGSRLTVL.

This clonotype has a count of ten or more. The J gene is TRBJ1-1, the V gene TRBV27; no clear D gene. The V gene's germline CDR1 is MNHEY and CDR2 SMNVEV (reference sequence). The CDR3 totals 14 residues. The germline V and J ends were trimmed by 0 bases and 0 bases, with 5 bases remaining between them. DNA of the CDR3: TGTGCCAGCAGTTTATCAGGTATGAACACTGAAGCTTTCTTT. This sequence encodes CASSLSGMNTEAFF.